The clone carrying this T cell receptor beta chain was counted only a few times. The antigen is not known. Analyses pooled second doses at about 4 or about 12 weeks. These data come from a study of T cell responses to AZD1222 COVID-19 vaccine. Study-level points and caveats: Along spike, vaccine-associated CD4 TCRs were found throughout, with dominance at 160-218 and 743-854.

Generated by immunoSEQ multiplex PCR, the TCRdb table keeps only in-frame clones and is missing some. This sample has over 65,000 clones; more than 70% occur once, and the top ten carry about 5.4%. There are 12 residues in the CDR3. Germline loops: CDR1 SGHAT, CDR2 FQNNGV. The V and J ends lost 8 bases and 9 bases respectively, with 14 bases between them. The chain employs TRBV11-2 and TRBJ2-1, with no clear D. The source of this sequence is an adult who received the AZD1222 COVID-19 vaccine. Sequences were derived from peripheral blood, sampled 28 days after the second AZD1222 dose. The CDR3 loop is CASGNLVGEQFF. CDR3 DNA sequence: TGTGCCAGCGGAAATTTGGTGGGTGAGCAGTTCTTC.